Reported below is one TCR beta chain. Authors' processing steps: For nucleated cells, counts were estimated from reference gene primer amplification. The protocol was immunoSEQ multiplex PCR, while the TCRdb copy is restricted to in-frame clones and leaves out a portion. V, J and clone size reflect that table, while D and trimming were determined from the DNA. The sample has 60,000 to 75,000 clones, roughly three quarters seen once. The data belong to a study of blood T cell repertoires in COVID-19. The overall study: Sites across the United States, Italy and Spain contributed samples from acute and convalescent COVID-19. From T cells, B-cell-depleted T cells, or PBMCs came the material, which was cDNA or gDNA.

The germline CDR1 and CDR2 sequences are SGHAT and FQNNGV. V was cut by 1 base and J by 6 bases, with 10 bases left in between. This CDR3 is built from 13 residues. The clonotype comes from a woman older than 75 with acute or convalescent COVID-19. The chain employs TRBV11-2 and TRBJ2-7; TRBD2 might be the D (6 bases). What was sequenced was peripheral blood. Here the CDR3 reads CASSLVGGREQYF. DNA of the CDR3: TGTGCCAGCAGCTTAGTAGGAGGGCGCGAGCAGTACTTC.